The 10 T cell receptor beta chains below all came from one sample that was sequenced in a study of T cells after yellow fever vaccination. TCRdb re-analysed the 5' RACE reads in MiXCR, keeping a single row per CDR3 protein. This sample carries approximately 160,000 distinct CDR3 sequences, roughly 9% of them seen once, and the ten largest clones take under 40%. The specimen comprised CD8+ T cells sorted from PBMCs, sampled 45 days after the yellow fever booster vaccination. Receptors were obtained from a man aged 18 to 35 who received the YFV17D yellow fever vaccine.

The chain is built from TRBV9 and TRBJ2-5; a possible D gene is TRBD2 (5 bases). V was shortened by 5 bases and J by 0 bases, with 14 bases between the two germline ends. Germline assignment: CDR1 SGDLS and CDR2 YYNGEE. This CDR3 is 15 amino acids long. CDR3 nucleotide sequence: TGTGCCAGCAGTCCGGGATCTCAGAACCAAGAGACCCAGTACTTC. Protein product: CASSPGSQNQETQYF.

This clonotype has just a few counts. This chain links TRBV7-2 with TRBJ2-7, with D unclear. The CDR3 covers 14 residues. CDR1 is SGHTA and CDR2 is FQGNSA in the germline V gene. V was shortened by 1 base and J by 2 bases, with 9 bases between the two germline ends. In DNA form, the CDR3 reads TGTGCCAGCAGCTTAGGGCTCCAGCCCTACGAGCAGTACGTC. It yields the protein CASSLGLQPYEQYV.

This CDR3 reads CSASPLLRSGYGTQYF. The CDR3 coding sequence is TGCAGTGCTAGTCCCTTACTCAGGTCGGGGTATGGGACCCAGTACTTC. The V and J genes are TRBV20-1 and TRBJ2-5; weak D call: TRBD2 (5 bases). The CDR3 is 16 amino acids. Germline CDR1 DFQATT, CDR2 SNEGSKA (reference sequence). Trimming removed 3 bases at V and 7 bases at J, with 24 bases between.

This clonotype was seen only a few times. The CDR3 region has the DNA TGCAGCGTTTTGGGGGAAACCTACGAGCAGTACTTC. Amino acids: CSVLGETYEQYF. The chain combines TRBV29-1 with TRBJ2-7; either TRBD1 or TRBD2 may supply D (5 bases each). Germline V gives CDR1 SQVTM, CDR2 ANQGSEA. The CDR3 contains 12 residues. With 5 bases removed from V and 2 bases from J, the gap between germline ends came to 10 bases.

This clonotype has a count of ten or more. This chain links TRBV7-2 with TRBJ2-7, with 8 bases fitting TRBD2. This CDR3 spans 12 amino acids. J was trimmed by 5 bases and V by 6 bases; bases with no gene match: 3. Germline assignment: CDR1 SGHTA and CDR2 FQGNSA. The CDR3 DNA is TGTGCCAGCAGTATAGCGGGGAACGAGCAGTACTTC. Protein: CASSIAGNEQYF. Combining the CDR3 with reference TRBV7-2 and TRBJ2-7 gives the whole variable domain GAGVSQSPSNKVTEKGKDVELRCDPISGHTALYWYRQSLGQGLEFLIYFQGNSAPDKSGLPSDRFSAERTGGSVSTLTIQRTQQEDSAVYLCASSIAGNEQYFGPGTRLTVT.

This clonotype was seen only a few times. This chain uses TRBV12-3 or TRBV12-4 with TRBJ2-3; 8 bases map to TRBD2. The V and J ends lost 7 bases and 3 bases, in that order; junction bases with no gene match: 6. CDR3 length equals 14 residues. Here the CDR3 reads CASTAGGFTDTQYF. The CDR3 nucleotides are TGTGCCAGCACTGCGGGGGGCTTTACAGATACGCAGTATTTT.

Here the CDR3 reads CASSQTRLGQGGWTGELFF. CDR3 nucleotides: TGCGCCAGCAGCCAAACGCGGCTGGGACAGGGGGGATGGACCGGGGAGCTGTTTTTT. The V call is TRBV4-3, the J call TRBJ2-2; 11 nucleotides agree with TRBD1. This CDR3 is built from 19 residues. V gave up 2 bases and J gave up 5 bases; unmatched junction bases: 13. Looked up from germline, CDR1 is LGHNA and CDR2 is YSLEER.

Only a few counts were recorded for this clonotype. The chain links TRBV4-1 to TRBJ2-1; the match to TRBD2 covers 9 bases. J lost 8 bases, V lost 0 bases, and 8 bases had no gene match. CDR3 length: 16 amino acids. CDR1 and CDR2 (germline): MGHRA, YSYEKL. CDR3 coding DNA: TGCGCCAGCAGCCAAGATTCAGGCGGGGGGGCCTATGAGCAGTTCTTC. Amino acids: CASSQDSGGGAYEQFF.

This chain links TRBV7-9 with TRBJ1-2; 7 nucleotides match TRBD1. Germline V gene lookup returns CDR1 SEHNR and CDR2 FQNEAQ (reference sequence). J gave up 9 bases and V 2 bases, and 15 bases lay outside the gene matches. The CDR3 contains 16 residues. This CDR3 is CASSLMPLGGRHSYTF. Here the CDR3 DNA reads TGTGCCAGCAGCTTAATGCCCTTAGGGGGCAGACACAGCTACACCTTC.

J is TRBJ2-1 and V is TRBV6-4, with D perhaps TRBD2 (6 bases). Per the germline V gene, CDR1 is MRHNA and CDR2 is SNTAGT. CDR3 length: 10 residues. With 7 bases removed from V and 15 bases from J, the gap between germline ends came to 13 bases. The CDR3 region is CASTGRLVFF. Here the CDR3 DNA reads TGTGCCAGCACCGGGAGACTAGTGTTCTTC.